The entry that follows covers one T cell receptor beta chain sequence. The antigen is not known. Total RNA amounting to 500 ng was the source from which TCR beta cDNA was made with a constant-region primer. TCR beta libraries came from three nested multiplex PCR rounds using slightly modified ARM-PCR. Two initial PCR rounds of around 9 cycles each paired TRBV1-TRBV30 forward primers with a C-beta reverse primer. Via MiXCR, TCRdb re-called the multiplex PCR reads, giving one row per CDR3 protein. Counted here are 300,000 to 350,000 distinct CDR3 sequences, 50% to 60% occurring once; the ten biggest clones make up 15% to 20%. The source of the sample is a study of tumor-infiltrating lymphocytes in primary liver carcinoma. Germline DNA was also extracted, while the blood RNA originated from unsorted whole blood. V dropped 1 base and J dropped 2; count of bases not matched to a gene: 13. The CDR3 covers 18 residues. Germline V gene sequence: CDR1 MDHEN, CDR2 SYDVKM.

Findings of the study overall: Pairs of tumor regions overlapped more than tumor-adjacent and tumor-blood pairs did.

The source material was peripheral blood. The J gene is TRBJ2-7, the V gene TRBV28; TRBD2 matches 8 bases. The source of this sequence is a woman aged 25-40 years with primary liver carcinoma and hepatitis B virus infection. The CDR3 reads CASSLSGGGGTVTYEQYF. CDR3 coding DNA: TGTGCCAGCAGTTTATCCGGGGGGGGGGGCACCGTAACCTACGAGCAGTACTTC. Using reference TRBV28 and TRBJ2-7 for the parts outside the CDR3, the full variable domain is DVKVTQSSRYLVKRTGEKVFLECVQDMDHENMFWYRQDPGLGLRLIYFSYDVKMKEKGDIPEGYSVSREKKERFSLILESASTNQTSMYLCASSLSGGGGTVTYEQYFGPGTRLTVT.